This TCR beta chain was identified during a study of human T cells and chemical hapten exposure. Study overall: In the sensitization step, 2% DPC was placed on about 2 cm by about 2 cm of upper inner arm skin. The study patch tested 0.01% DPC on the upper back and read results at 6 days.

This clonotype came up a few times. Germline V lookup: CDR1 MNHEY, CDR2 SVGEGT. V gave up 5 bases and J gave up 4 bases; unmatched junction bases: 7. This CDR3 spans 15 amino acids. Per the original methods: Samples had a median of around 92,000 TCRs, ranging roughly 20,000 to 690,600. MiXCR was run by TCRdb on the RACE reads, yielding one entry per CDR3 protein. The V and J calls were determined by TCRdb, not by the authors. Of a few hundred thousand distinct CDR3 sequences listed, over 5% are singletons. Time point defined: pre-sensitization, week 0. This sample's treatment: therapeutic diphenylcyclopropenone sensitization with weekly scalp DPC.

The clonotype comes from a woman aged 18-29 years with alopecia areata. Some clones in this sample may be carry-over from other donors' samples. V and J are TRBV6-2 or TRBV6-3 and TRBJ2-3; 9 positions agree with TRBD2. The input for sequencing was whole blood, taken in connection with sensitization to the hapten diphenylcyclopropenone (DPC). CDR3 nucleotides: TGTGCCAGCAGTCCGAGCGGGGGGTTCGCAGATACGCAGTATTTT. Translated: CASSPSGGFADTQYF.